This T cell receptor (beta chain) came from a study of cytomegalovirus exposure and HLA in healthy donors (dated by TCRdb to about 2017). As for the study more broadly: An earlier analysis of several hundred of the donors reported about 280 Gb of sequence data and around 110 million unique TCR beta sequences obtained from around 170 million T cells. A later genetic analysis used genome-wide SNP genotypes for about 65% of the roughly 700 donors, treating that subset as a discovery cohort. The number of donors typed differed by locus, with about 629-640 for A, B, C, DRB1 and DQB1, around 520 for DQA1, nearly 610 for DPA1, and 450 to 480 for DPB1. A few DR-DQ haplotypes were treated as single units for association and clustering because of strong linkage in the cohort. Across about 370 genotyped donors of the cohort, an average of approximately 220,000 unique TCR beta nucleotide sequences per donor were sequenced, and approximately 17% of those sequences were non-productive. Besides the first cohort of hundreds of subjects, a separate validation cohort made up of roughly 120 different subjects was used. To predict cytomegalovirus infection status, the study brought together high-throughput TCR immunosequencing, statistical association of individual TCRs with disease status, and machine learning. In a later analysis, previously published TCR beta repertoires from 666 donors were re-analyzed and high-resolution HLA genotyping was added so that TCR occurrence patterns could be studied. The study aimed to test whether signatures of past pathogen exposure could be identified by cataloging public T cell receptors. All discovery cohort repertoires had been generated on a single sequencing platform. Alongside the repertoire data, information on donor age, sex, ethnicity and CMV serostatus was compiled. Around 330 gigabases of sequencing data and 70 million to 100 million unique TCR sequences made up an early release that covered approximately 700 HLA-typed donors. The study profiled the T cell repertoires of 500 to 800 subjects by immunosequencing and related them to cytomegalovirus serostatus. Rather than drawing on any new phenotypic data, the later analysis identified candidate immune exposures from TCR beta sequences and the way those sequences occurred across donors. To decide whether each TCR beta V gene segment behaved as functional or pseudogenic, an earlier analysis of nearly 600 of the donors relied on high-throughput TCR beta sequencing. Both class I and class II loci were covered by HLA typing, at four-digit resolution. The genetic ancestry cluster associated with self-reported Caucasian donors included 81% of the roughly 380 genotyped donors. Study-wide findings and limitations: Because HLA typing was unavailable for some donors at each locus, only the typed subset was used in association tests. Cytomegalovirus status was reported to be diagnosed by the classifier with high specificity and sensitivity in both the original and validation cohorts. The cohort was sequenced for TCR beta chains only, and without alpha or paired-chain data the features that could be detected were limited. Compared with the roughly 700-donor mean, donors in an Asian-associated ancestry cluster had fewer N-insertions in productive TCRs, according to a later genetic analysis. When HLA alleles, especially DR and DQ, strongly co-occurred, attributing TCR associations to individual alleles was difficult. In vitro tests confirmed that a few of the cytomegalovirus-associated TCR beta chains recognize cytomegalovirus antigens. The study listed 150 to 200 TCR beta chains as associated with cytomegalovirus. In a later analysis, HLA-associated TCR beta chains showed more clonal expansion and lower generation probabilities than non-associated chains that were equally common. Around 16 rarely observed V segments, including chromosome 9 orphons, were excluded from the earlier analysis of just under 600 of the donors because counts were too low. A further reported finding was that TCR beta sequences accurately predicted the HLA-A and HLA-B alleles for most subjects in the first cohort. Linkage disequilibrium might explain the correlated functional status among segregating V segments, but an unknown experimental factor could not be excluded. In an earlier analysis of approximately 590 of the donors, most TCR beta V segments were observed in productive rearrangements about 90% or about 30% of the time, broadly matching IMGT annotations. Presence/absence analyses assumed roughly uniform sequencing depth across donors, an assumption that may not hold. Across donors, most TCR sequences were observed very rarely, whereas some public TCRs were present in many individuals. Several of the top co-occurrence clusters appeared to be linked to parvovirus B19, influenza, CMV and Epstein-Barr virus, according to a later analysis. The only immune exposure information available for the cohort was CMV serostatus. In a later analysis, most CMV-associated TCR beta chains were found to appear HLA-restricted, with HLA associations seemingly driven largely by CMV exposure. In a later genetic analysis, a missense DCLRE1C variant was associated with V-gene and J-gene trimming of TCR beta chains, and the association was replicated in an independent cohort. Specific HLA alleles were associated with 15,000 to 20,000 TCR beta sequences at a false discovery rate of 0.05 in a later analysis. According to the authors, the approach could potentially be generalized to other disease states and immunological phenotypes. In a later analysis, the rate of TCR association differed among HLA loci, with DRB1 alleles having the most associated TCRs and HLA-C alleles having the fewest. A group of highly shared sequence variants was considered likely to be a technical artifact of the sequencing pipeline. Because the 87-base-pair reads could not distinguish some IMGT-functional V segments, including TRBV6-2 and TRBV6-3, those segments were excluded.

The library was built by means of the immunoSEQ multiplex PCR assay. For the multiplex PCR, a mixture combining 60 forward primers for TCR Vbeta segments and 13 reverse primers for TCR Jbeta segments was used. The CDR3 region of rearranged TCR beta genes was amplified from genomic DNA by a multiplex PCR assay. On the Illumina HiSeq System, the amplified TCR beta libraries were sequenced as 87-base-pair reads. Per the original workflow: A later analysis counted approximately 84 million unique TCR beta chains across the 550 to 700 repertoires, and roughly 11 million of these chains were shared by at least two donors. A nearest-neighbor algorithm error-corrected the raw reads and collapsed the reads into unique sequences, merging closely related sequences to remove PCR and sequencing errors. To assign V, D and J gene segments, CDR3 sequences were aligned to IMGT reference sequences. For a sequence to be retained, a match of at least six nucleotides was required to both a V gene segment and a J gene segment. Rearrangements were classified as productive when the CDR3 lacked stop codons and remained in frame with V and J, and all other rearrangements were classified as non-productive. Following IMGT convention, CDR3 was defined as the stretch from the second conserved V-encoded cysteine to the conserved J-encoded phenylalanine. The earlier analysis of fewer than 700 of the donors excluded sequences that lacked an unambiguous match to a single V gene segment. An earlier analysis of about 600 of the donors called V segments functional above 56.7% productive rearrangements and segregating when the between-donor standard deviation exceeded 5%. A statistical classification framework was built for diagnosing cytomegalovirus status from the catalog of TCR beta chain sequences. A later analysis assigned V and J genes by comparing TCR nucleotide sequences with IMGT/GENE-DB human TR gene sequences. Using the TCRdist pipeline, a later analysis assigned CDR3 sequences along with most-parsimonious VDJ recombination scenarios. In a later analysis, each TCR beta chain was defined by its CDR3 amino acid sequence together with its V-gene family, and reads without a unique V-gene family were excluded. To address suspected cross-contamination and a sequencing artifact, a later analysis removed 592 highly shared, low-generation-probability nucleotide sequences. In a later analysis, a clonal expansion index for each public chain was calculated from normalized within-repertoire ranks of inferred template counts. In a later analysis, generation probabilities were computed using a VDJ recombination model fitted to out-of-frame rearrangements, and the results were checked against IGoR. In a later analysis, hypergeometric tests were used to score TCR-TCR, TCR-HLA and TCR-CMV co-occurrence, with a repertoire-size bias correction applied to TCR pairs. To estimate false discovery rates, a later analysis permuted the HLA or CMV assignments 20 times. In a later analysis, co-occurring TCRs were grouped with DBSCAN, and TCRdist sequence similarity was added when clustering was performed within HLA-allele-positive subsets. Co-occurrence clustering excluded repertoires with fewer than 30,000 or more than 120,000 public chains, plus five with anomalous nucleotide sharing. The table was pulled from immuneACCESS by TCRdb, which kept in-frame rearrangements only. Such tables lose some clones; where checked, under half of the loss comes from unresolved V genes, and the rest has no known cause. V and J calls and clone size are given by that table; D and trimming were obtained from the DNA. The sample contains around 160,000 clones, roughly four fifths of them found a single time. 4.1% of the sample comes from the top ten.

This clone was counted a few times. No antigen is known for it. There are no base qualities to consult, and no much larger clone falls within one base. The cohort was made up of 650 to 700 healthy bone marrow donors. At the time of sampling, every cohort member was nominally healthy, though immune exposures that went unrecorded were likely present. The donor was CMV seropositive and was included in the group of some 290 seropositive cohort members. Every donor gave a peripheral blood sample, and the peripheral blood mononuclear cells from that sample were used for TCR beta sequencing. The Qiagen DNeasy Blood Extraction Kit was used to extract genomic DNA from the blood cell samples. The CDR3 runs 14 residues from the cysteine to the phenylalanine. Of all the DNA, just the CDR3 is kept, 42 bases in frame from base 1. V is pruned by 4 bases and J by 1 base, leaving 4 bases of the junction without a gene match. Per the germline V gene (reference sequence), SGHNT is the CDR1 and YYREEE is the CDR2.

Material for sequencing was PBMCs. The TCR was taken from a man aged 45-65 years in good health and CMV-seropositive. The chain is made from TRBV5-4 and TRBJ1-1; TRBD1 matches 7 bases in the middle. The sequenced DNA is TGTGCCAGCAGCATCCGGACAGGGAACACTGAAGCTTTCTTT. This is translated as CASSIRTGNTEAFF.